A single T cell receptor beta chain is shown here with its context. Its antigen is not known. This entry comes from a study of T cell responses to AZD1222 COVID-19 vaccine. General study points: The breadth and depth of Spike-specific TCRs increased once two AZD1222 doses had been given.

The data were produced by immunoSEQ multiplex PCR, yet TCRdb's version contains in-frame clones alone and is incomplete. The repertoire includes fewer than 150,000 clones, roughly 90% of them detected once, and roughly 1.7% sits in the top ten. Recipients boosted at about 4 weeks or about 12 weeks are pooled. Germline V lookup: CDR1 SGDLS, CDR2 YYNGEE. This CDR3 contains 15 residues. V lost 1 base, J lost 2 bases, and 11 bases lay in between. The input for sequencing was peripheral blood, taken 28 days after the second AZD1222 dose. The chain links TRBV9 to TRBJ2-3, with a tentative D call TRBD2 (6 bases). This TCR was recovered from an adult who received the AZD1222 COVID-19 vaccine. In DNA, the CDR3 is TGTGCCAGCAGCGTATCGTCGGGAGACACAGATACGCAGTATTTT. Translating it yields CASSVSSGDTDTQYF.